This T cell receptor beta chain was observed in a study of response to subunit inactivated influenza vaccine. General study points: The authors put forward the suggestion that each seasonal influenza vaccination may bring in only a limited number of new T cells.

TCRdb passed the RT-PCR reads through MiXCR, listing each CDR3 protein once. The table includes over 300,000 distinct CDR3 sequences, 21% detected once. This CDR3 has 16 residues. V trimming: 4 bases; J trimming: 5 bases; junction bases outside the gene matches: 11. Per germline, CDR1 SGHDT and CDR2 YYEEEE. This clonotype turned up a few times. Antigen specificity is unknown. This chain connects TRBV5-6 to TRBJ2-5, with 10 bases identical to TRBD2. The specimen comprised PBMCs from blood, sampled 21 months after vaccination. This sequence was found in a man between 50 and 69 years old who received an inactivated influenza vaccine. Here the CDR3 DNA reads TGTGCCAGCAGCCCAATAGCGGGGGGTGGACTTGAGACCCAGTACTTC. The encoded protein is CASSPIAGGGLETQYF.